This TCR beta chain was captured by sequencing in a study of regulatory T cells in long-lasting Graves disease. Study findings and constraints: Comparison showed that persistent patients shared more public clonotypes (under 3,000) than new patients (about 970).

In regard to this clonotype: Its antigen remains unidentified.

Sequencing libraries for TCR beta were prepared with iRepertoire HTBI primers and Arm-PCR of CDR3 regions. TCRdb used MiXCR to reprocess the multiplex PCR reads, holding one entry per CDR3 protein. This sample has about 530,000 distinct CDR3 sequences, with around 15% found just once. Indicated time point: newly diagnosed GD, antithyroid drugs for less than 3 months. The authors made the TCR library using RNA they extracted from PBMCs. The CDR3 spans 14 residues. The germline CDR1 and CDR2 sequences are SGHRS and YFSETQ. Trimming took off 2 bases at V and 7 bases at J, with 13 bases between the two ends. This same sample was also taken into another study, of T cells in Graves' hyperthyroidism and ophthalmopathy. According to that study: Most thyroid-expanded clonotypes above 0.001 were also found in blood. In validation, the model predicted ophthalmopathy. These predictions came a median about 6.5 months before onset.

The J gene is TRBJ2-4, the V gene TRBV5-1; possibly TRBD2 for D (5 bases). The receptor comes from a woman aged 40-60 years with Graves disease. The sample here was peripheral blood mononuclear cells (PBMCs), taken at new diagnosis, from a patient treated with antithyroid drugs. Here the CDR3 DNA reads TGCGCCAGCAGCTTCCTATCCGGGGATAACATTCAGTACTTC. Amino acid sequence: CASSFLSGDNIQYF.